Listed here is a single T cell receptor beta chain. Per the germline V gene, CDR1 is SGHTA and CDR2 is FQGNSA. This CDR3 has 13 amino acids. Trimming took 2 bases from V and 3 from J, leaving 7 bases between them. This specimen belongs to a study of OX40 agonist ivuxolimab in advanced cancers. Some clones are missing from TCRdb's copy, which holds only in-frame ones; the method was immunoSEQ multiplex PCR. The sample contains about 100,000 clones, 85% to 90% of which appear only once. The input for sequencing was CD4+ or CD8+ T cells sorted from blood, taken in a trial of the OX40 agonist ivuxolimab. The source of this sequence is an adult with an advanced solid tumor such as melanoma, head and neck, liver or kidney cancer. The V and J genes are TRBV7-2 and TRBJ2-5; D not certain. The CDR3 coding sequence is TGTGCCAGCAGCTTAATGGATAAAGAGACCCAGTACTTC. It specifies CASSLMDKETQYF.